This T cell receptor beta chain was found in a study of radiation and T cells in renal cell carcinoma. Study-level results: In blood, top tumor clones expanded by 2 weeks, shrinking by 4.

TCRdb's table, derived via immunoSEQ multiplex PCR, lists solely in-frame clones and lacks some. The sample includes fewer than 90,000 clones, around 86% seen only once; the top ten take around 21%. This CDR3 has 18 amino acids. Germline assignment: CDR1 SGHTA and CDR2 FQGNSA. V was pared by 5 bases and J by 5 bases, with 15 bases of the junction left unmatched. The time point: blood 2 weeks post-SBRT. Regarding treatment: 15 Gy SBRT to primary tumor, nephrectomy 4 weeks later. About this clone itself: Its antigen is unknown.

This chain connects TRBV7-2 to TRBJ2-3; 11 bases fit TRBD2. The starting material was blood, obtained from a patient whose treatment included radiotherapy and nephrectomy. The clonotype comes from a woman aged 45 to 65 with renal cell carcinoma. In nucleotides, the CDR3 is TGTGCCAGCAGCGGGGGGACTAGCGGACCCAACCCGGGAGATACGCAGTATTTT. Its translation is CASSGGTSGPNPGDTQYF.